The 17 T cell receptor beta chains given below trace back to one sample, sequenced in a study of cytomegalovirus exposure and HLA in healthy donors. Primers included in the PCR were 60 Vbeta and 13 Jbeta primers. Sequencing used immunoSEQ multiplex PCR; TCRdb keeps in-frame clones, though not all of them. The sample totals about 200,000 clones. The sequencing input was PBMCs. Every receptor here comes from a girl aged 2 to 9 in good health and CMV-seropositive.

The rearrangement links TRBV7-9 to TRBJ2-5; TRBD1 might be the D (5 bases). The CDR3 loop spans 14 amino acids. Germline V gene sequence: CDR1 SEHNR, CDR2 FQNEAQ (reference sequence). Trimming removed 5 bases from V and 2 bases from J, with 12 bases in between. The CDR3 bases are TGTGCCAGCAGCCGTCGGACAAAACAAGAGACCCAGTACTTC. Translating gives CASSRRTKQETQYF.

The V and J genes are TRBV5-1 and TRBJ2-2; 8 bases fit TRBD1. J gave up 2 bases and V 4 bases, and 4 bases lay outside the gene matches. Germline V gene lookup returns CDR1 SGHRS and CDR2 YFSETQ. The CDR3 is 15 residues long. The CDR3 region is CASSLAGGNTGELFF. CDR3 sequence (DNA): TGCGCCAGCAGCCTCGCAGGGGGCAACACCGGGGAGCTGTTTTTT. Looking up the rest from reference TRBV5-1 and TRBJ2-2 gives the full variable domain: KAGVTQTPRYLIKTRGQQVTLSCSPISGHRSVSWYQQTPGQGLQFLFEYFSETQRNKGNFPGRFSGRQFSNSRSEMNVSTLELGDSALYLCASSLAGGNTGELFFGEGSRLTVL.

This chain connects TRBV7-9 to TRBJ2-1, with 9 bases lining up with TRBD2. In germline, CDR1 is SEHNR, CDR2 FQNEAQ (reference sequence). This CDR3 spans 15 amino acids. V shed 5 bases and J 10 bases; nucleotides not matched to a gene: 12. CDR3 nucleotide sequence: TGTGCCAGCAGCCCGAGATTAGCGGGAGACCGGGAGCAGTTCTTC. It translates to CASSPRLAGDREQFF.

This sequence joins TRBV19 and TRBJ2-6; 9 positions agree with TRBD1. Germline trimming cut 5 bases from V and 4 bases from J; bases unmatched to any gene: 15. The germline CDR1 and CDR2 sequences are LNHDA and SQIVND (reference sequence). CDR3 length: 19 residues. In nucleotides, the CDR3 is TGTGCCAGTAGTCTCCCACAGGGGGCAGGCCTGGGGGGGGCCAACGTCCTGACTTTC. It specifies CASSLPQGAGLGGANVLTF.

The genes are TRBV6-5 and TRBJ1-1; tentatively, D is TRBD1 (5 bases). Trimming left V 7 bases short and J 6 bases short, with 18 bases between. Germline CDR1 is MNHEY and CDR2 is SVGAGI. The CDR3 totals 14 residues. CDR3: CASNPLGVGAEAFF. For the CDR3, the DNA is TGTGCCAGCAACCCGCTAGGGGTTGGGGCTGAAGCTTTCTTT.

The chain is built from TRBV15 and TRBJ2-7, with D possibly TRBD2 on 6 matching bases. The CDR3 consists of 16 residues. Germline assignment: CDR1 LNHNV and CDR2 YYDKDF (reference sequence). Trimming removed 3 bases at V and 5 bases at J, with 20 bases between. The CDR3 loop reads CATSRDSSATDNEQYF. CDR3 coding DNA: TGTGCCACCAGCAGGGACTCTAGCGCCACTGATAACGAGCAGTACTTC.

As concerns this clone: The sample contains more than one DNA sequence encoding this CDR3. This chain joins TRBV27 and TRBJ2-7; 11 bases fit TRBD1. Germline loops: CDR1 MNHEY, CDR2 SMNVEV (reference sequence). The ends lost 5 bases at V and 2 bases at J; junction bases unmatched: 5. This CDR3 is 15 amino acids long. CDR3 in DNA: TGTGCCAGCAGTCTAGGGGGACAGGGGGCCTACGAGCAGTACTTC. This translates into CASSLGGQGAYEQYF.

For the CDR3, the DNA is TGTGCCAGCAGCCTCGGACAGAGCAATCAGCCCCAGCATTTT. Residues: CASSLGQSNQPQHF. The chain uses TRBV6-5 and TRBJ1-5, with D possibly matching TRBD1 (6 bases). Trimming pared 6 bases from V and 1 base from J, leaving 10 bases between. Germline V gene data show CDR1 as MNHEY and CDR2 as SVGAGI. This CDR3 spans 14 amino acids.

Here the CDR3 reads CASSLGGQGAFGYTF. DNA of the CDR3: TGTGCCAGCAGCTTGGGAGGACAGGGGGCGTTTGGCTACACCTTC. The chain recombines TRBV5-6 with TRBJ1-2; the match to TRBD1 covers 11 bases. The CDR3 spans 15 residues. With 0 bases clipped from V and 7 bases from J, the junction kept 5 bases outside the gene matches. CDR1 SGHDT and CDR2 YYEEEE come from the germline V gene.

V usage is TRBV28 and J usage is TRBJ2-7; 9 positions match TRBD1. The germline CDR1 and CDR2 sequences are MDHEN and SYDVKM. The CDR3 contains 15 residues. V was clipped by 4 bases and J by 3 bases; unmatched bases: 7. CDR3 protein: CASSSRRDRVYEQYF. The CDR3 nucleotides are TGTGCCAGCAGTTCGCGCCGGGACAGGGTCTACGAGCAGTACTTC.

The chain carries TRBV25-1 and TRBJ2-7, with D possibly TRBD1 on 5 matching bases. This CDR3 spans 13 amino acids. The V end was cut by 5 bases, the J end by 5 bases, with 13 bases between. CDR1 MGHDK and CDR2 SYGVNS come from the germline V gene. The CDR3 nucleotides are TGTGCCAGCAGTAACCCCCGACAGAACGAGCAGTACTTC. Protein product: CASSNPRQNEQYF.

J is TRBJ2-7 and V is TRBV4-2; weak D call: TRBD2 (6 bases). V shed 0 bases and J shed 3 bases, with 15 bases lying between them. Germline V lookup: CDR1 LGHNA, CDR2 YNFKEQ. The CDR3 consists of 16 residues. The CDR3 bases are TGTGCCAGCAGCCAAGATCTAGACGGGAGTGTCTACGAGCAGTACTTC. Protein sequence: CASSQDLDGSVYEQYF.

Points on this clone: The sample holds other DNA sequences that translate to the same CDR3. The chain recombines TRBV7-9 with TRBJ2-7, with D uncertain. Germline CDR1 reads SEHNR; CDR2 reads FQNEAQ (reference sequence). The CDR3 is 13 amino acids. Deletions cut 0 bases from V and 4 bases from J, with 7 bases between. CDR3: CASSLAITYEQYF. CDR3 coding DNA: TGTGCCAGCAGCTTAGCTATTACTTACGAGCAGTACTTC.

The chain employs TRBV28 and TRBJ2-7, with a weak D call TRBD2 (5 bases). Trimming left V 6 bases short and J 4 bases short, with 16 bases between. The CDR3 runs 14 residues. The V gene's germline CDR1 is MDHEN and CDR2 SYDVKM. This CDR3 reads CASRLRAVKYEQYF. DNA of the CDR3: TGTGCCAGCAGATTGAGGGCAGTAAAGTACGAGCAGTACTTC. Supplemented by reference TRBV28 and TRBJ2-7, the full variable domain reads DVKVTQSSRYLVKRTGEKVFLECVQDMDHENMFWYRQDPGLGLRLIYFSYDVKMKEKGDIPEGYSVSREKKERFSLILESASTNQTSMYLCASRLRAVKYEQYFGPGTRLTVT.

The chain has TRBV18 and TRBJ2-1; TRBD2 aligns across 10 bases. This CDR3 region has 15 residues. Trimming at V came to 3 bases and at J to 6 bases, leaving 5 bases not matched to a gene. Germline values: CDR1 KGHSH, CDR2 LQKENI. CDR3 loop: CASSPPWTSGNEQFF. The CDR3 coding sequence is TGTGCCAGCTCACCCCCCTGGACTAGCGGCAATGAGCAGTTCTTC.

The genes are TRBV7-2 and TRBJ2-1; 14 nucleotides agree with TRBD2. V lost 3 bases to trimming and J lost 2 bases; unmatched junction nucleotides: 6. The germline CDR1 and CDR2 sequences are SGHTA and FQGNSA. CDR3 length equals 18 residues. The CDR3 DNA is TGTGCCAGCAGCTTCGGGACTAGCGGGAGTAGGCCCTACAATGAGCAGTTCTTC. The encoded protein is CASSFGTSGSRPYNEQFF.

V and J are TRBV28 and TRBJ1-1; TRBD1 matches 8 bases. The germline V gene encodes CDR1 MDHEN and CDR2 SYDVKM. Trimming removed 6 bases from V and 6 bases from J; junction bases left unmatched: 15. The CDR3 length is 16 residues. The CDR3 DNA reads TGTGCCAGCAGCCTGAGACAGGGGATGGGGGTCTCTGAAGCTTTCTTT. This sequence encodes CASSLRQGMGVSEAFF.